One sample yielded the 18 T cell receptor beta chains listed below, sequenced in a study of shared clonotypes between healthy human individuals. The method was immunoSEQ multiplex PCR; TCRdb's version includes in-frame clones alone and lacks a portion of them. The sample carries 2.3 million or so clones, more than 80% recorded once. The material sequenced was naive CD4+ T cells from PBMCs. Stated subset: CD45RA+ positively selected. All receptors come from a man aged 18 to 30 in good health. Some clones in this sample may be carry-over from other donors' samples.

In this sample, this clone turned up a few times. The chain couples TRBV6-8 to TRBJ1-5; 7 bases match TRBD1. This CDR3 spans 15 amino acids. From germline, CDR1 is MNHGY and CDR2 SAAAGT. With 8 bases clipped from V and 0 bases from J, the junction kept 7 bases outside the gene matches. CDR3 sequence (DNA): TGTGCCAGCCCCCCAACAGGGGATAGCAATCAGCCCCAGCATTTT. It specifies CASPPTGDSNQPQHF.

On this clone itself: Other nucleotide sequences in the sample specify the same CDR3. The V gene is TRBV6-5, the J gene TRBJ1-2; possible D gene TRBD1, 6 bases. Germline loops: CDR1 MNHEY, CDR2 SVGAGI. The CDR3 sequence is 14 residues long. V dropped 0 bases and J dropped 5 bases, with 10 bases sitting between them. This chain's CDR3 is CASSYSGGRYGYTF. In DNA, the CDR3 is TGTGCCAGCAGTTACTCTGGGGGCAGATATGGCTACACCTTC.

This sequence joins TRBV6-1 and TRBJ1-1; the D is unclear. CDR3 length equals 13 residues. V gave up 8 bases and J gave up 3 bases, with 13 bases separating them. Germline V gene lookup returns CDR1 MNHNS and CDR2 SASEGT. In DNA, the CDR3 is TGTGCCAGCCTCCCCAGTACTTACACTGAAGCTTTCTTT. Residues: CASLPSTYTEAFF.

About this clone: Other DNA sequences within the sample encode an identical CDR3. The rearrangement links TRBV18 to TRBJ1-1; a possible D gene is TRBD1 (6 bases). The CDR3 loop spans 14 amino acids. The V gene lost 3 bases and the J gene lost 2 bases, with 10 bases spanning the gap. The germline CDR1 and CDR2 sequences are KGHSH and LQKENI. CDR3 sequence: CASSPGGGNTEAFF. CDR3 bases: TGTGCCAGCTCACCGGGGGGGGGCAACACTGAAGCTTTCTTT.

Worth noting for this clone: At the DNA level, this CDR3 is encoded by other sequences in the same sample as well. V gene TRBV18 combines with J gene TRBJ1-1; no reliable D call. From germline, CDR1 is KGHSH and CDR2 LQKENI. The CDR3 is 14 amino acids. Trimming cost V 0 bases and J 2 bases, with 7 bases left between them. This chain's CDR3 is CASSPPARNTEAFF. CDR3 bases: TGTGCCAGCTCACCACCAGCGAGAAACACTGAAGCTTTCTTT.

The chain links TRBV19 to TRBJ1-5; D gene unclear. There are 13 residues in the CDR3. Trimming removed 8 bases at V and 1 base at J, with 9 bases between. Germline assignment: CDR1 LNHDA and CDR2 SQIVND (reference sequence). The CDR3, as DNA: TGTGCCAGTTCTCCGGTAAGCAATCAGCCCCAGCATTTT. Amino acid sequence: CASSPVSNQPQHF.

The CDR3 region is CASSLHPGQGYNEQFF. Written as DNA, the CDR3 is TGTGCCAGCAGCCTACATCCGGGACAGGGCTACAATGAGCAGTTCTTC. V is TRBV6-4 and J is TRBJ2-1; 9 nucleotides match TRBD1. Unmatched junction bases numbered 9, after V lost 6 bases and J lost 3 bases. Germline CDR1 MRHNA, CDR2 SNTAGT. This CDR3 region has 16 residues.

This rearrangement joins TRBV7-2 to TRBJ2-3, with a tentative D call TRBD1 (5 bases). Trimming cost V 4 bases and J 1 base, with 12 bases left between them. This CDR3 is built from 15 residues. Per the germline V gene, CDR1 is SGHTA and CDR2 is FQGNSA. CDR3 nucleotides: TGTGCCAGCAGCTCCGAGGCAGGGCGCACAGATACGCAGTATTTT. It specifies CASSSEAGRTDTQYF. The variable domain in full, completed from reference TRBV7-2 and TRBJ2-3, reads GAGVSQSPSNKVTEKGKDVELRCDPISGHTALYWYRQSLGQGLEFLIYFQGNSAPDKSGLPSDRFSAERTGGSVSTLTIQRTQQEDSAVYLCASSSEAGRTDTQYFGPGTRLTVL.

The rearrangement uses TRBV30 and TRBJ2-5; the D gene could be TRBD1 or TRBD2 (5 bases each). The germline gives CDR1 GTSNPN, CDR2 SVGIG (reference sequence). The CDR3 length is 13 residues. The ends were cut back, 3 bases at V and 5 bases at J, with 13 bases in the middle. CDR3 residues: CAWSYWGLETQYF. The CDR3 nucleotides read TGTGCCTGGAGCTATTGGGGGTTGGAGACCCAGTACTTC.

This chain joins TRBV28 and TRBJ1-5; a possible D gene is TRBD1 (5 bases). The CDR3 totals 13 residues. CDR1 and CDR2 (germline): MDHEN, SYDVKM. The V gene lost 10 bases and the J gene lost 2 bases, with 12 bases spanning the gap. The CDR3 loop is CATGGDGNQPQHF. The CDR3 DNA follows: TGTGCCACCGGCGGGGACGGCAATCAGCCCCAGCATTTT.

V usage is TRBV5-1 and J usage is TRBJ2-7; 13 bases are a match to TRBD2. The V and J ends lost 4 bases and 4 bases, in that order; junction bases with no gene match: 11. CDR1 and CDR2 (germline): SGHRS, YFSETQ. There are 17 residues in the CDR3. The CDR3 bases are TGCGCCAGCAGCAGGGGACTAGCGGGAACGATAAGTTACGAGCAGTACTTC. This encodes CASSRGLAGTISYEQYF.

The V call is TRBV28, the J call TRBJ2-3; TRBD2 is a possible D gene (5 bases). The germline V and J ends were trimmed by 3 bases and 0 bases, with 10 bases remaining between them. The CDR3 contains 15 residues. Germline lookup yields CDR1 MDHEN and CDR2 SYDVKM. DNA of the CDR3: TGTGCCAGCAGTTTCGTGGCGGGCAGCACAGATACGCAGTATTTT. Protein: CASSFVAGSTDTQYF.

J is TRBJ1-5 and V is TRBV27, with a weak D call TRBD1 (6 bases). The CDR3 has 14 residues. The V gene lost 6 bases and the J gene lost 5 bases, with 14 bases spanning the gap. Per germline, CDR1 MNHEY and CDR2 SMNVEV (reference sequence). The CDR3 is CASRPTGTYQPQHF. The CDR3 nucleotides are TGTGCCAGCAGGCCAACAGGGACCTATCAGCCCCAGCATTTT.

The chain has TRBV6-1 and TRBJ2-3; 12 bases are shared with TRBD2. This CDR3 contains 14 residues. Germline V gene sequence: CDR1 MNHNS, CDR2 SASEGT. After removal of 6 bases from V and 4 bases from J, the junction contained 2 bases not matched to a gene. The chain's CDR3 is CASRTSGSSDTQYF. As DNA, the CDR3 is TGTGCCAGCAGGACTAGCGGGAGCTCAGATACGCAGTATTTT.

V is TRBV4-1 and J is TRBJ1-1, with D uncertain. V was pared by 1 base and J by 4 bases, with 10 bases between. The CDR3 consists of 14 residues. CDR1 and CDR2 (germline): MGHRA, YSYEKL. CDR3 loop: CASSQGPAFTEAFF. As DNA, the CDR3 is TGCGCCAGCAGCCAAGGACCAGCTTTCACTGAAGCTTTCTTT.

This chain joins TRBV5-1 and TRBJ1-2, with D uncertain. V lost 0 bases and J 3 bases, leaving 9 bases between the germline ends. This CDR3 spans 14 amino acids. Germline CDR1 SGHRS, CDR2 YFSETQ. CDR3 protein: CASSLEPGDYGYTF. For the CDR3, the DNA is TGCGCCAGCAGCTTGGAACCAGGAGACTATGGCTACACCTTC.

The chain uses TRBV10-3 and TRBJ2-1; D uncertain. V was clipped by 8 bases and J by 6 bases, with 14 bases between them. CDR1 is ENHRY, CDR2 SYGVKD, per germline. The CDR3 contains 13 residues. CDR3 in amino acids: CAIRWQDGNEQFF. The CDR3 coding sequence is TGTGCCATCCGATGGCAGGACGGCAATGAGCAGTTCTTC.

This chain uses TRBV7-2 with TRBJ2-4; D may be TRBD2 (5 bases). The CDR3 is 14 residues long. Per the germline V gene, CDR1 is SGHTA and CDR2 is FQGNSA. V lost 4 bases, J lost 9 bases, and 16 bases lay in between. CDR3 protein: CASSSPGSLGIQYF. CDR3 sequence (DNA): TGTGCCAGCAGCTCCCCGGGAAGCCTAGGCATTCAGTACTTC.